This TCR beta chain is from a study of T cell responses to AZD1222 COVID-19 vaccine. There are 15 residues in the CDR3. Germline V gene lookup returns CDR1 LGHDT and CDR2 YNNKEL (reference sequence). With 4 bases removed from V and 6 bases from J, the gap between germline ends came to 18 bases. This clone has just a few counts. Repertoires were generated with immunoSEQ multiplex PCR, while TCRdb's copy carries only in-frame clones and drops some. The data contain some 140,000 clones, about four fifths of them seen just once; the ten biggest clones take up roughly 3.9%. The TCR sequence derives from an adult in good health. The sample was peripheral blood, taken on day 0 of AZD1222 vaccination. V gene TRBV3-1 (or the pseudogene TRBV3-2) combines with J gene TRBJ1-1; no firm D call. The CDR3 is CASSPPGSGYPEAFF. For the CDR3, the DNA is TGTGCCAGCAGCCCCCCGGGAAGCGGTTACCCTGAAGCTTTCTTT.